The clone carrying this TCR beta chain was recorded once. Measured with immunoSEQ multiplex PCR; TCRdb has only the in-frame clones, and not every one. The sample has 150,000 to 200,000 clones, 88% seen once. V shed 6 bases and J shed 1 base, with 15 bases lying between them. CDR1 and CDR2 from the germline V gene are KGHSH and LQKENI. The CDR3 contains 15 residues. This record comes from a study of blood T cell repertoires in COVID-19. What was sequenced was PBMCs or T cells enriched from blood (not recorded which). The sequence was obtained from a woman aged 18-35 years who had recovered from COVID-19. V gene TRBV18 combines with J gene TRBJ1-1, with D possibly being TRBD1 (5 bases). The CDR3: CASSPRTPSNTEAFF. The DNA for the CDR3 is TGTGCCAGCTCCCCTAGGACACCCTCGAACACTGAAGCTTTCTTT.